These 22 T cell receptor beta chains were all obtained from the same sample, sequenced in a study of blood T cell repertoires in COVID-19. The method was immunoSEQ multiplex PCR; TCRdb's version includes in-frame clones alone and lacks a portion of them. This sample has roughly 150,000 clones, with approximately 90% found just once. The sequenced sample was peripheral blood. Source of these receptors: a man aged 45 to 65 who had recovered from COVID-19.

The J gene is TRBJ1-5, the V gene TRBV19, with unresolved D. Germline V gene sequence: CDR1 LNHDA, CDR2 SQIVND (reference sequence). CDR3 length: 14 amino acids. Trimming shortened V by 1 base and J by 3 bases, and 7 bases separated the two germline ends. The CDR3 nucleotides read TGTGCCAGTAGTATAGCTGGCAACAATCAGCCCCAGCATTTT. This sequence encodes CASSIAGNNQPQHF. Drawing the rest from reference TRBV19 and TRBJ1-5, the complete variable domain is DGGITQSPKYLFRKEGQNVTLSCEQNLNHDAMYWYRQDPGQGLRLIYYSQIVNDFQKGDIAEGYSVSREKKESFPLTVTSAQKNPTAFYLCASSIAGNNQPQHFGDGTRLSIL.

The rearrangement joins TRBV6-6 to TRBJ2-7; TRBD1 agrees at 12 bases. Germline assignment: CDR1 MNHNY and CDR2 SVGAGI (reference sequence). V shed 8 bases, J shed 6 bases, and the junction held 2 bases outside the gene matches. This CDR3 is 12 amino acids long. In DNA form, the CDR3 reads TGTGCCAGCGGGACAGGGGGCCGCGAGCAGTACTTC. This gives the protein CASGTGGREQYF.

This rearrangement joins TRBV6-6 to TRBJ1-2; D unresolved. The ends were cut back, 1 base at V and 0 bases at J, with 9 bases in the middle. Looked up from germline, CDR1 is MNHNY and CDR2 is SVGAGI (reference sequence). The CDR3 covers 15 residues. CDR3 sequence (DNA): TGTGCCAGCAGTTACTTGGAGACTACTAACTATGGCTACACCTTC. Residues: CASSYLETTNYGYTF.

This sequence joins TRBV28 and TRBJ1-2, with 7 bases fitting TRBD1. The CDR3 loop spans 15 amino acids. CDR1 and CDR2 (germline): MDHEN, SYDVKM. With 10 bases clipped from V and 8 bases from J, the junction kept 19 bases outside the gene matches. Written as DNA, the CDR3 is TGTGCCATCTCGCGAGGGGGCCGCCTACTCGGGGGCTACACCTTC. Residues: CAISRGGRLLGGYTF.

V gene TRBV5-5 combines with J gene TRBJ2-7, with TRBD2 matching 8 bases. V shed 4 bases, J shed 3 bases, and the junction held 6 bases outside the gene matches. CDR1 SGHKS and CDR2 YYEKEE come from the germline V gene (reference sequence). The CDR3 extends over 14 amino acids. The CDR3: CASSRSGDNYEQYF. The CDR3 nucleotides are TGTGCCAGCAGCCGTAGCGGGGACAACTACGAGCAGTACTTC.

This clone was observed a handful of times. The CDR3 nucleotides read TGCGCCAGCAGCTTTAAACAGGGGAGCTCTGGAAACACCATATATTTT. Amino acids: CASSFKQGSSGNTIYF. The chain carries TRBV5-1 and TRBJ1-3, with 7 nucleotides matching TRBD1. The CDR3 runs to 16 residues. Unmatched junction bases numbered 5, after V lost 2 bases and J lost 0 bases. Germline lookup yields CDR1 SGHRS and CDR2 YFSETQ. Drawing the rest from reference TRBV5-1 and TRBJ1-3, the complete variable domain is KAGVTQTPRYLIKTRGQQVTLSCSPISGHRSVSWYQQTPGQGLQFLFEYFSETQRNKGNFPGRFSGRQFSNSRSEMNVSTLELGDSALYLCASSFKQGSSGNTIYFGEGSWLTVV.

CDR3 sequence reads: CASSLHRQSLSNQPQHF. In DNA form, the CDR3 reads TGTGCCAGTAGTCTGCACCGACAGTCCCTTAGCAATCAGCCCCAGCATTTT. The chain uses TRBV19 and TRBJ1-5; D perhaps matches TRBD1 (5 bases). The CDR3 totals 17 residues. Germline lookup yields CDR1 LNHDA and CDR2 SQIVND (reference sequence). The V end lost 5 bases, the J end lost 0 bases, and 17 bases lay between the germline ends. Together with reference TRBV19 and TRBJ1-5, the CDR3 gives the full variable domain: DGGITQSPKYLFRKEGQNVTLSCEQNLNHDAMYWYRQDPGQGLRLIYYSQIVNDFQKGDIAEGYSVSREKKESFPLTVTSAQKNPTAFYLCASSLHRQSLSNQPQHFGDGTRLSIL.

CDR3 protein: CASSLNPGAGANVLTF. The CDR3 DNA follows: TGTGCCAGCAGCTTAAACCCAGGGGCTGGGGCCAACGTCCTGACTTTC. V gene TRBV7-9 combines with J gene TRBJ2-6; D is possibly TRBD1 (6 bases). Trimming pared 2 bases from V and 2 bases from J, leaving 10 bases between. The CDR3 contains 16 residues. The germline V gene encodes CDR1 SEHNR and CDR2 FQNEAQ (reference sequence).

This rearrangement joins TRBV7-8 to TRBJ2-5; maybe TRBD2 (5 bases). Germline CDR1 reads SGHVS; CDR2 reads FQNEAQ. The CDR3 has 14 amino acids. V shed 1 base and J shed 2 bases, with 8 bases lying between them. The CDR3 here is CASSLVGVQETQYF. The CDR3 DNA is TGTGCCAGCAGCTTAGTCGGGGTTCAAGAGACCCAGTACTTC.

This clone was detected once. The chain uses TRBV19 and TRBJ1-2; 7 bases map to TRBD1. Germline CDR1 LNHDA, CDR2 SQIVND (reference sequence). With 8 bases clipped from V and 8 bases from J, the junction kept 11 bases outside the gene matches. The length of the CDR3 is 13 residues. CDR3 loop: CASLQGDSRGYTF. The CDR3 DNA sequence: TGTGCCAGTCTCCAGGGGGACTCCCGGGGCTACACCTTC.

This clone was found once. The CDR3 coding sequence is TGTGCCAGCACCGAGGGGGGGGTGAACACCGGGGAGCTGTTTTTT. Protein sequence: CASTEGGVNTGELFF. V gene TRBV28 combines with J gene TRBJ2-2; perhaps TRBD2 as D (7 bases). Deletions cut 7 bases from V and 1 base from J, with 13 bases between. Germline V gene sequence: CDR1 MDHEN, CDR2 SYDVKM. The CDR3 length is 15 residues.

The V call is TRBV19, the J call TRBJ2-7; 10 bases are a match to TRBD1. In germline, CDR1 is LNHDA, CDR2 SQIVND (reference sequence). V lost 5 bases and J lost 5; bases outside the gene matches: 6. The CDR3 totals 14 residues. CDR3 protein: CASSPGQGGNEQYF. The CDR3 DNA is TGTGCCAGTAGTCCCGGACAGGGGGGTAACGAGCAGTACTTC.

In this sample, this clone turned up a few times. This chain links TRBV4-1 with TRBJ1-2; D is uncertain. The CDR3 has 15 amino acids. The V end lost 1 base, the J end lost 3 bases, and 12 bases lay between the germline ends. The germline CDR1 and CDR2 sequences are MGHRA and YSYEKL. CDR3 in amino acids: CASSQGSARDYGYTF. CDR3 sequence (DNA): TGCGCCAGCAGCCAAGGGTCTGCGAGGGACTATGGCTACACCTTC.

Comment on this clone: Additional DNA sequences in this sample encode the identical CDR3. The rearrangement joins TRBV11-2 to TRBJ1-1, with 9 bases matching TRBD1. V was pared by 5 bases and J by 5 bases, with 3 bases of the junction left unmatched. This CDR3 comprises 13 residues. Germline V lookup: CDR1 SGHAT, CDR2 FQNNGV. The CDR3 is CASSRDRGTEAFF. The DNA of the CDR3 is TGTGCCAGCAGCCGAGACAGGGGGACTGAAGCTTTCTTT.

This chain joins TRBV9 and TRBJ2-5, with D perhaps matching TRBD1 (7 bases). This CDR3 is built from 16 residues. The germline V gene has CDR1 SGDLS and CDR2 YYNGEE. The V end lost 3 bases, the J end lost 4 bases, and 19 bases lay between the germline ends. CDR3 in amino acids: CASSATPGGLGETQYF. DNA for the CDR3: TGTGCCAGCAGCGCCACCCCAGGGGGGTTGGGAGAGACCCAGTACTTC.

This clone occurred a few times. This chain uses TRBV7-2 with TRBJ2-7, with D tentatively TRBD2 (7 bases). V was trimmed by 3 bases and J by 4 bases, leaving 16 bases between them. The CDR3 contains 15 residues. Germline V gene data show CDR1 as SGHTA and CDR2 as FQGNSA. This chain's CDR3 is CASSLAGAKAYEQYF. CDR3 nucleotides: TGTGCCAGCAGCTTGGCGGGGGCCAAGGCTTACGAGCAGTACTTC.

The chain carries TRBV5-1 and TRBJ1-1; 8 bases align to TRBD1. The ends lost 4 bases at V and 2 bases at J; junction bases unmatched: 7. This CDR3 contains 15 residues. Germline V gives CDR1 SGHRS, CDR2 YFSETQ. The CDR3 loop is CASSVSGTGNTEAFF. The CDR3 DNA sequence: TGCGCCAGCAGCGTCTCCGGGACAGGAAACACTGAAGCTTTCTTT. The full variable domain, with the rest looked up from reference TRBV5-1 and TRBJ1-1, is KAGVTQTPRYLIKTRGQQVTLSCSPISGHRSVSWYQQTPGQGLQFLFEYFSETQRNKGNFPGRFSGRQFSNSRSEMNVSTLELGDSALYLCASSVSGTGNTEAFFGQGTRLTVV.

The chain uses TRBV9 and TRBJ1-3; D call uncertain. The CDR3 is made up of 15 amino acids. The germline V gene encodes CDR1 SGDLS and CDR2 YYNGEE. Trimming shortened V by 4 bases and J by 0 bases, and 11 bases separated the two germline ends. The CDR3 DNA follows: TGTGCCAGCAGCAGTTCCGGGAACTCTGGAAACACCATATATTTT. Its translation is CASSSSGNSGNTIYF.

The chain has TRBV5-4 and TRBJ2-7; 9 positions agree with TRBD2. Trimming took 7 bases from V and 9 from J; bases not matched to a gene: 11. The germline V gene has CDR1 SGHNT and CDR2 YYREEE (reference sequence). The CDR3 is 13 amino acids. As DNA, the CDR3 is TGTGCCAGCGAGGGACTAGCTCTTTTCTTGCAGTACTTC. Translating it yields CASEGLALFLQYF.

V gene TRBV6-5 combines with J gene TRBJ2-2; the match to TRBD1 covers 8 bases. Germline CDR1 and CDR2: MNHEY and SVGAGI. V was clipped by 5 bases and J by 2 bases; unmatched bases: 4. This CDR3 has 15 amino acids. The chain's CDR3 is CASSRGQGNTGELFF. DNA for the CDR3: TGTGCCAGCAGTCGCGGACAGGGCAACACCGGGGAGCTGTTTTTT.

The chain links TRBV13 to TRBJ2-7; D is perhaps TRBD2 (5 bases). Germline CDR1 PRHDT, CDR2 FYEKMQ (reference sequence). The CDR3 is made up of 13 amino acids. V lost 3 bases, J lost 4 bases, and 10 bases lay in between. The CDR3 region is CASSFGISYEQYF. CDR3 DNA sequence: TGTGCCAGCAGCTTCGGGATAAGTTACGAGCAGTACTTC.

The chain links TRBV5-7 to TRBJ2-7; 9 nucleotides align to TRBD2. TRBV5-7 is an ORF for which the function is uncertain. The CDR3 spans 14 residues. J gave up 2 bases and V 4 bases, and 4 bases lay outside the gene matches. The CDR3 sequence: CASSASGDPYEQYF. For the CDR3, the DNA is TGTGCCAGCAGCGCTAGCGGGGATCCCTACGAGCAGTACTTC.